The rows below give T cell receptor beta chains drawn from one sample of a study of T cell responses to AZD1222 COVID-19 vaccine. Data came from immunoSEQ multiplex PCR; TCRdb stores just in-frame clones and leaves some out. Here the sample spans roughly 190,000 clones, approximately 93% being singletons. The sample in question was peripheral blood, obtained 28 days after the second AZD1222 dose. All receptors come from an adult who received the AZD1222 COVID-19 vaccine. CDR3s include the opening cysteine and the closing phenylalanine or tryptophan. A D gene is named only where the DNA matches it firmly. Some rows mark clone size as missing; the rest say once, few, many or name a class of expanded clone.

j_call: TRBJ1-1; d_call: .; v_call: TRBV5-5; clone_size: .; cdr3_aa: CASSAVAEAQAFF; cdr3_nt: TGTGCCAGCAGCGCCGTGGCGGAAGCTCAGGCTTTCTTT
j_call: TRBJ1-3; d_call: .; v_call: TRBV30; clone_size: once; cdr3_aa: CAWRVPGNTIYF; cdr3_nt: TGTGCCTGGAGGGTGCCTGGAAACACCATATATTTT
j_call: TRBJ2-7; d_call: TRBD2; v_call: TRBV7-4; clone_size: .; cdr3_aa: CASSPVPSGRTYEQYF; cdr3_nt: TGTGCCAGCAGCCCAGTCCCTAGCGGGAGAACCTACGAGCAGTACTTC
j_call: TRBJ1-5; d_call: .; v_call: TRBV27; clone_size: .; cdr3_aa: CASRYRFISNQPQHF; cdr3_nt: TGTGCCAGCAGATACCGCTTTATTAGCAATCAGCCCCAGCATTTT
j_call: TRBJ1-1; d_call: .; v_call: TRBV9; clone_size: .; cdr3_aa: CASSVENTEAFF; cdr3_nt: TGTGCCAGCAGCGTAGAGAACACTGAAGCTTTCTTT
j_call: TRBJ1-2; d_call: TRBD1; v_call: TRBV4-1; clone_size: .; cdr3_aa: CASSQEQGADNYGYTF; cdr3_nt: TGCGCCAGCAGCCAGGAACAGGGGGCGGATAACTATGGCTACACCTTC
j_call: TRBJ1-2; d_call: TRBD1; v_call: TRBV7-3; clone_size: .; cdr3_aa: CASSEDRVRGYTF; cdr3_nt: TGTGCCAGCAGCGAAGACAGGGTGAGGGGCTACACCTTC
j_call: TRBJ1-1; d_call: TRBD1; v_call: TRBV5-1; clone_size: .; cdr3_aa: CASSLETGGNTEAFF; cdr3_nt: TGCGCCAGCAGCTTGGAGACAGGGGGGAACACTGAAGCTTTCTTT
j_call: TRBJ2-3; d_call: TRBD2; v_call: TRBV7-2; clone_size: .; cdr3_aa: CASSLGGGRSTDTQYF; cdr3_nt: TGTGCCAGCAGCTTAGGGGGCGGGAGGAGCACAGATACGCAGTATTTT
j_call: TRBJ2-3; d_call: TRBD2; v_call: TRBV7-3; clone_size: .; cdr3_aa: CASSLTSGSPGDTQYF; cdr3_nt: TGTGCCAGCAGCTTAACTAGCGGGAGCCCCGGGGATACGCAGTATTTT